Below are 28 T cell receptor beta chains sequenced from a single sample in a study of T cell repertoires in cytomegalovirus infection. Using its own MiXCR run on the reads, TCRdb lists one record per CDR3 protein. The sample has roughly 230,000 distinct CDR3 sequences; 6% to 8% are singletons. Sample: PBMCs. These receptors all stem from a human donor in good health (CMV status not recorded). Some clones in this sample may be carry-over from other donors' samples.

CDR3 bases: TGTGCCAGCAGTTCCCCCGGGACAGACTATGGCTACACCTTC. Its translation is CASSSPGTDYGYTF. This sequence joins TRBV28 and TRBJ1-2; 7 bases line up with TRBD1. Germline-derived CDR1 and CDR2 are MDHEN and SYDVKM. The CDR3 consists of 14 residues. The trim removed 4 bases at V and 3 bases at J, leaving 5 bases unmatched.

This clonotype was seen a handful of times. The chain carries TRBV30 and TRBJ2-7, with D uncertain. CDR3 length: 13 residues. With 0 bases removed from V and 1 base from J, the gap between germline ends came to 7 bases. In germline, CDR1 is GTSNPN, CDR2 SVGIG (reference sequence). The CDR3 DNA reads as TGTGCCTGGAGTGTGTCCTTGTCCTACGAGCAGTACTTC. Translated: CAWSVSLSYEQYF.

This clonotype has a count of ten or more. The chain has TRBV20-1 and TRBJ2-7; D might be TRBD2 (5 bases). V was pared by 0 bases and J by 5 bases, with 14 bases between. The length of the CDR3 is 14 residues. Germline lookup yields CDR1 DFQATT and CDR2 SNEGSKA (reference sequence). The CDR3 loop reads CSARDLVRVHEQYF. The CDR3 DNA sequence: TGCAGTGCTAGAGATCTCGTGAGGGTCCACGAGCAGTACTTC.

This clonotype came up many times. The chain combines TRBV20-1 with TRBJ1-1; 9 bases are shared with TRBD1. CDR1 and CDR2 (germline): DFQATT, SNEGSKA (reference sequence). The length of the CDR3 is 14 residues. J lost 3 bases, V lost 5 bases, and 7 bases had no gene match. The CDR3: CSARDRAGDTEAFF. The DNA of the CDR3 is TGCAGTGCTCGGGACAGGGCGGGGGACACTGAAGCTTTCTTT.

This clonotype was recorded at least ten times. This rearrangement joins TRBV12-3 or TRBV12-4 to TRBJ1-6; D unclear. The CDR3 runs to 15 residues. Deletions cut 7 bases from V and 9 bases from J, with 19 bases between. The CDR3 sequence is CASTPGRSLGSPLHF. CDR3 in DNA: TGTGCCAGCACCCCTGGACGGAGCCTTGGTTCACCCCTCCACTTT.

The genes are TRBV19 and TRBJ2-2; 7 bases fit TRBD1. V was pared by 3 bases and J by 1 base, with 5 bases of the junction left unmatched. Germline CDR1 and CDR2: LNHDA and SQIVND (reference sequence). The CDR3 length is 16 residues. CDR3 nucleotide sequence: TGTGCCAGTAGTATCAAGGGGGCGCTGAACACCGGGGAGCTGTTTTTT. Translation: CASSIKGALNTGELFF. The full variable domain, completed using reference TRBV19 and TRBJ2-2, is DGGITQSPKYLFRKEGQNVTLSCEQNLNHDAMYWYRQDPGQGLRLIYYSQIVNDFQKGDIAEGYSVSREKKESFPLTVTSAQKNPTAFYLCASSIKGALNTGELFFGEGSRLTVL.

This clonotype showed up many times. The rearrangement links TRBV7-3 to TRBJ2-7; 9 nucleotides line up with TRBD2. The CDR3 is made up of 15 amino acids. J was trimmed by 3 bases and V by 1 base; bases with no gene match: 4. The germline V gene has CDR1 SGHTA and CDR2 FQGTGA. CDR3 sequence reads: CASSLKSGGFYEQYF. In DNA form, the CDR3 reads TGTGCCAGCAGCTTAAAAAGCGGGGGGTTCTACGAGCAGTACTTC.

A few counts support this clonotype. The gene calls are TRBV19 and TRBJ1-2; a possible D gene is TRBD1 (6 bases). Germline CDR1 LNHDA, CDR2 SQIVND (reference sequence). Trimming removed 6 bases from V and 7 bases from J, with 27 bases in between. The CDR3 consists of 17 residues. CDR3 loop: CASSASPGALSAAGYTF. The DNA for the CDR3 is TGTGCCAGTAGCGCCTCTCCAGGGGCCCTCTCGGCGGCTGGCTACACCTTC.

In its sample, this clonotype was seen many times. This chain links TRBV12-3 or TRBV12-4 with TRBJ2-2, with D possibly matching TRBD1 (6 bases). CDR3 length: 14 amino acids. V gave up 11 bases and J gave up 4 bases, with 17 bases separating them. CDR3 DNA: TGTGCCTCCAGTAGGGGGTTGAGCACCGGGGAGCTGTTTTTT. It encodes CASSRGLSTGELFF.

The CDR3 sequence is CASKQGNNEQYF. CDR3 nucleotides: TGTGCCAGCAAGCAGGGGAACAACGAGCAGTACTTC. The rearrangement uses TRBV6-5 and TRBJ2-7, with D tentatively TRBD1 (6 bases). There are 12 residues in the CDR3. The V gene lost 7 bases and the J gene lost 5 bases, with 12 bases spanning the gap. CDR1 and CDR2 (germline): MNHEY, SVGAGI.

Ten or more counts support this clonotype. V is TRBV6-5 and J is TRBJ2-3, with unresolved D. This CDR3 region has 13 residues. Trimming removed 6 bases at V and 6 bases at J, with 13 bases between. Germline CDR1 is MNHEY and CDR2 is SVGAGI. CDR3 protein: CASRLVRRDTQYF. CDR3 in DNA: TGTGCCAGCAGGCTTGTTCGCCGGGATACGCAGTATTTT.

In this sample, this clonotype turned up many times. The gene calls are TRBV7-2 and TRBJ2-5, with 15 bases lining up with TRBD2. The CDR3 runs to 17 residues. The germline CDR1 and CDR2 sequences are SGHTA and FQGNSA. The V gene end was trimmed by 4 bases and the J gene end by 0 bases; junction bases not matched to a gene: 3. The CDR3 bases are TGTGCCAGCAGCTCCAGGACTAGCGGGGGGGACCAAGAGACCCAGTACTTC. This sequence encodes CASSSRTSGGDQETQYF.

This clonotype was detected many times. The chain recombines TRBV20-1 with TRBJ1-6; 9 positions match TRBD1. The length of the CDR3 is 16 residues. Per the germline V gene, CDR1 is DFQATT and CDR2 is SNEGSKA (reference sequence). With V trimmed by 2 bases and J by 5 bases, 7 bases remained unmatched. CDR3 loop: CSARQGGTGNNSPLHF. CDR3 nucleotides: TGCAGTGCTAGACAAGGTGGGACAGGGAATAATTCACCCCTCCACTTT.

This clonotype was seen at least ten times. The chain is built from TRBV5-1 and TRBJ2-3, with D possibly being TRBD2 (6 bases). The length of the CDR3 is 15 residues. V lost 4 bases and J lost 2, with 14 bases in between. Germline-derived CDR1 and CDR2 are SGHRS and YFSETQ. As DNA, the CDR3 is TGCGCCAGCAGCCTAAACGGGGGTACCACAGATACGCAGTATTTT. Amino acids: CASSLNGGTTDTQYF.

This clonotype appeared a few times. V usage is TRBV20-1 and J usage is TRBJ1-2; D uncertain. V was pared by 5 bases and J by 3 bases, with 13 bases between. The CDR3 is 13 residues long. Germline V gives CDR1 DFQATT, CDR2 SNEGSKA (reference sequence). The CDR3 nucleotides are TGCAGTGCTCTGGTCCACTCGGACTATGGCTACACCTTC. This encodes CSALVHSDYGYTF.

In regard to this clonotype: Likely a read error: the CDR3 ends without its conserved phenylalanine or tryptophan. It is unclear where the CDR3 begins or ends on the DNA, so no DNA is shown, and the CDR3 is as TCRdb lists it. The chain couples TRBV11-2 to TRBJ1-5. CDR1 SGHAT and CDR2 FQNNGV come from the germline V gene. Termini included, the CDR3 measures 14 amino acids. The chain's CDR3 is CASSLADKGQPHHS.

A remark on this clonotype: Just one base apart from a much larger clone, this may be a read error. The chain combines TRBV30 with TRBJ1-2, with D possibly being TRBD1 (5 bases). This CDR3 spans 15 amino acids. Trimming left V 0 bases short and J 8 bases short, with 19 bases between. Germline CDR1 reads GTSNPN; CDR2 reads SVGIG (reference sequence). The CDR3 sequence: CAWSVLTAITRGYTF. CDR3 coding DNA: TGTGCCTGGAGTGTACTGACAGCCATTACTCGAGGCTACACCTTC.

The table lists this clonotype with many counts. The V gene is TRBV10-3, the J gene TRBJ1-6; 7 nucleotides match TRBD1. The CDR3 loop spans 15 amino acids. In germline, CDR1 is ENHRY, CDR2 SYGVKD. V dropped 4 bases and J dropped 7; count of bases not matched to a gene: 7. DNA of the CDR3: TGTGCCATCAGTGGCCCCGACAGGGTCAATTCACCCCTCCACTTT. It encodes CAISGPDRVNSPLHF.

This clonotype was seen at least ten times. V is TRBV10-3 and J is TRBJ1-5; D may be TRBD1 (6 bases). V was cut by 2 bases and J by 5 bases, with 13 bases left in between. Looked up from germline, CDR1 is ENHRY and CDR2 is SYGVKD. The length of the CDR3 is 15 residues. CDR3 bases: TGTGCCATCAGTGAGAAGTGGGGGCCGGATCAGCCCCAGCATTTT. This sequence encodes CAISEKWGPDQPQHF.

This clonotype was picked up many times. The chain uses TRBV7-9 and TRBJ2-5; maybe TRBD2 (6 bases). This CDR3 comprises 14 residues. CDR1 is SEHNR, CDR2 FQNEAQ, per germline (reference sequence). V was pared by 8 bases and J by 4 bases, with 17 bases between. Here the CDR3 reads CASGERDFRETQYF. CDR3 in DNA: TGTGCCAGCGGGGAAAGGGACTTCCGAGAGACCCAGTACTTC.

This clonotype appeared many times. This chain uses TRBV6-1 with TRBJ1-2; D remains unclear. Germline-derived CDR1 and CDR2 are MNHNS and SASEGT. Trimming pared 1 base from V and 0 bases from J, leaving 12 bases between. CDR3 length: 16 amino acids. The chain's CDR3 is CASSEVRLVANYGYTF. CDR3 DNA sequence: TGTGCCAGCAGTGAAGTTCGGCTGGTAGCTAACTATGGCTACACCTTC.

This clonotype was recorded many times. V usage is TRBV7-8 and J usage is TRBJ2-3; D gene uncertain. The germline V and J ends were trimmed by 4 bases and 7 bases, with 15 bases remaining between them. The germline V gene has CDR1 SGHVS and CDR2 FQNEAQ. This CDR3 comprises 14 residues. CDR3 nucleotides: TGTGCCAGCAGCTCATCGACGGTCGGATATACGCAGTATTTT. Residues: CASSSSTVGYTQYF. Full variable domain (remainder filled in from reference TRBV7-8 and TRBJ2-3): GAGVSQSPRYKVAKRGQDVALRCDPISGHVSLFWYQQALGQGPEFLTYFQNEAQLDKSGLPSDRFFAERPEGSVSTLKIQRTQQEDSAVYLCASSSSTVGYTQYFGPGTRLTVL.

This clonotype was seen only a few times. The rearrangement joins TRBV6-2 or TRBV6-3 to TRBJ2-3, with D unresolved. Germline V gene data show CDR1 as MNHEY and CDR2 as SVGEGT. This CDR3 comprises 14 residues. Between the trimmed V and J ends, which lost 4 bases and 7 bases, there was a span of 15 bases. The CDR3 DNA is TGTGCCAGCAGTTCCCCCCGACTGGGGTATACGCAGTATTTT. Protein sequence: CASSSPRLGYTQYF.

This clonotype was detected only a few times. The chain is built from TRBV11-2 and TRBJ2-7; TRBD1 or TRBD2 may be the D gene (5 bases each). Germline values: CDR1 SGHAT, CDR2 FQNNGV. The length of the CDR3 is 13 residues. With 6 bases removed from V and 5 bases from J, the gap between germline ends came to 14 bases. Written as DNA, the CDR3 is TGTGCCAGCAGTCAGGGAGTTGGCGACGAGCAGTACTTC. Amino acid sequence: CASSQGVGDEQYF.

This clonotype appeared many times. The chain carries TRBV7-3 and TRBJ1-2; D gene ambiguous. The CDR3 is 16 amino acids. V lost 5 bases and J 2 bases, leaving 18 bases between the germline ends. CDR1 is SGHTA and CDR2 is FQGTGA in the germline V gene. Here the CDR3 DNA reads TGTGCCAGCAGCCGACTGCAGTGGATTTCAAACTATGGCTACACCTTC. It yields the protein CASSRLQWISNYGYTF. Full variable domain (rest looked up from reference TRBV7-3 and TRBJ1-2): GAGVSQTPSNKVTEKGKYVELRCDPISGHTALYWYRQSLGQGPEFLIYFQGTGAADDSGLPNDRFFAVRPEGSVSTLKIQRTERGDSAVYLCASSRLQWISNYGYTFGSGTRLTVV.

This clonotype showed up many times. V is TRBV7-2 and J is TRBJ2-5; D uncertain. Germline lookup yields CDR1 SGHTA and CDR2 FQGNSA. The CDR3 totals 13 residues. V lost 5 bases and J lost 5, with 12 bases in between. The CDR3 nucleotides are TGTGCCAGCAGCCCCAGAATCTCGGAGACCCAGTACTTC. It codes for CASSPRISETQYF.

This clonotype has at least ten counts. This chain links TRBV28 with TRBJ1-5, with D tentatively TRBD1 (6 bases). Deletions cut 3 bases from V and 6 bases from J, with 12 bases between. Germline V lookup: CDR1 MDHEN, CDR2 SYDVKM. CDR3 length: 14 amino acids. Here the CDR3 reads CASSFPGTSQPQHF. The CDR3 region has the DNA TGTGCCAGCAGTTTTCCAGGGACAAGTCAGCCCCAGCATTTT.

This clonotype was counted ten times or more. The genes are TRBV7-2 and TRBJ2-5; a possible D gene is TRBD1 (5 bases). This CDR3 contains 14 residues. Trimming took off 2 bases at V and 5 bases at J, with 12 bases between the two ends. Germline V lookup: CDR1 SGHTA, CDR2 FQGNSA. This CDR3 reads CASSLQGIRETQYF. CDR3 in DNA: TGTGCCAGCAGCTTACAGGGTATAAGGGAGACCCAGTACTTC.